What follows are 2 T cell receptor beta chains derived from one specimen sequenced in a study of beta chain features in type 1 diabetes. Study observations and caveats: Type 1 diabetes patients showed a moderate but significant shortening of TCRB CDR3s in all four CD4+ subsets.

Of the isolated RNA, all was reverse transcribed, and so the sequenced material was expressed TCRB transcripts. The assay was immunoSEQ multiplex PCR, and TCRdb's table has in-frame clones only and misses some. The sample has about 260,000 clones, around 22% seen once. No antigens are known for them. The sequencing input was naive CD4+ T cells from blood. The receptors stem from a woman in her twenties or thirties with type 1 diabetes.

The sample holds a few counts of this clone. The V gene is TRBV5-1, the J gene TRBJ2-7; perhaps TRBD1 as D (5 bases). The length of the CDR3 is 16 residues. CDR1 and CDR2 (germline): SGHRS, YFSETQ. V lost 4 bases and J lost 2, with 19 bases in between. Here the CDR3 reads CASSPPEGEITYEQYF. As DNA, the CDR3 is TGCGCCAGCAGCCCCCCGGAAGGGGAAATTACCTACGAGCAGTACTTC.

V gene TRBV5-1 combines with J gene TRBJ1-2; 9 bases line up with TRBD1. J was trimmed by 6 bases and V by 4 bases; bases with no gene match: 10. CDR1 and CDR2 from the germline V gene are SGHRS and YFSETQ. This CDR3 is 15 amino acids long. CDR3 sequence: CASSHGTGSMDGYTF. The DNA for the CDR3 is TGCGCCAGCAGCCACGGGACAGGGAGTATGGATGGCTACACCTTC.